The clone carrying this TCR beta chain showed up just a few times. The data were taken from a study of naive and memory T cell subsets. This CDR3 has 15 residues. Germline loops: CDR1 WNHNN, CDR2 SYGVQD (reference sequence). Trimming pared 3 bases from V and 1 base from J, leaving 7 bases between. After the first PCR, alpha and beta chain libraries were processed separately. Overnight CMV lysate stimulation of fresh PBMCs defined donor CMV status by CD4+ IFNgamma. An equimolar mix of two oligonucleotides served as the beta constant-region primer for TRBC1 and TRBC2. Ligation attached a single-stranded oligonucleotide with a 12-nucleotide UMI and the SP2 primer to the cDNA 3' end. From the UMI-ligation and nested PCR reads, TCRdb called clonotypes with MiXCR, one entry per CDR3 protein. The sample contains about 3,100 distinct CDR3 sequences, 7.3% of which appear only once.

The rearrangement uses TRBV10-1 and TRBJ1-6, with unresolved D. This clonotype was obtained from a human donor in good health. Input material: effector memory CD8+ T cells from blood. Subset in this sample: effector memory, CD45RA- CD27-. CDR3 sequence: CASSEEGSYNSPLHF. DNA of the CDR3: TGCGCCAGCAGTGAAGAGGGATCCTATAATTCACCCCTCCACTTT.